One and the same sample provided the 29 T cell receptor beta chains below, sequenced in a study of T cells in tuberculosis (dated by TCRdb to the late 2010s). In light of the paper, this sample's time point label describes: new active TB diagnosis, blood taken before or within 7 days of starting treatment. The library relied on the immunoSEQ multiplex PCR assay. TCRdb retrieved this table from immuneACCESS and kept in-frame rearrangements only. Not all clones are present; in checked studies, unresolved V genes account for under half, and no reason is known for the remainder. The sample table shows tens of thousands of clones, and around 96% are seen once. Jointly, the top ten make up about 1.5% of the sample. Specimen: PBMCs, collected at tuberculosis diagnosis. These receptors originate from an adult with tuberculosis.

Here the CDR3 DNA reads TGTGCCAGTACGTGGCGGGGGCACACCGGGGAGCTGTTTTTT. Translating it yields CASTWRGHTGELFF. The chain combines TRBV19 with TRBJ2-2, with a weak D call TRBD2 (7 bases). The V and J ends lost 7 bases and 3 bases respectively, with 12 bases between them. CDR3 length equals 14 residues. Germline V lookup: CDR1 LNHDA, CDR2 SQIVND (reference sequence). Together with reference TRBV19 and TRBJ2-2, the CDR3 gives the full variable domain: DGGITQSPKYLFRKEGQNVTLSCEQNLNHDAMYWYRQDPGQGLRLIYYSQIVNDFQKGDIAEGYSVSREKKESFPLTVTSAQKNPTAFYLCASTWRGHTGELFFGEGSRLTVL.

V usage is TRBV19 and J usage is TRBJ2-5, with 12 bases identical to TRBD2. V lost 7 bases, J lost 5 bases, and 5 bases stayed unmatched. The CDR3 sequence is 14 residues long. Germline lookup yields CDR1 LNHDA and CDR2 SQIVND (reference sequence). The CDR3 region is CASTTSGRRETQYF. The CDR3 DNA is TGTGCCAGTACCACTAGCGGGAGGAGGGAGACCCAGTACTTC.

The chain is built from TRBV28 and TRBJ1-1; maybe TRBD1 (6 bases). Germline CDR1 is MDHEN and CDR2 is SYDVKM. Trimming shortened V by 6 bases and J by 11 bases, and 16 bases separated the two germline ends. The CDR3 totals 12 residues. The CDR3 loop reads CASSSVGRGAFF. CDR3 coding DNA: TGTGCCAGCAGCTCCGTTGGGAGGGGGGCTTTCTTT.

The chain links TRBV4-2 to TRBJ1-2; TRBD1 matches at 7 bases. V lost 0 bases to trimming and J lost 3 bases; unmatched junction nucleotides: 7. The CDR3 is 16 amino acids. Looked up from germline, CDR1 is LGHNA and CDR2 is YNFKEQ. CDR3 sequence: CASSQERDDRDYGYTF. The CDR3 DNA reads TGTGCCAGCAGCCAAGAGCGCGACGACAGGGACTATGGCTACACCTTC.

V and J are TRBV4-1 and TRBJ1-5; maybe TRBD1 (5 bases). The CDR3 totals 16 residues. V was pared by 1 base and J by 1 base, with 11 bases between. Per the germline V gene, CDR1 is MGHRA and CDR2 is YSYEKL. For the CDR3, the DNA is TGCGCCAGCAGCCAAGCCAGCCAGGGAAGCAATCAGCCCCAGCATTTT. It encodes CASSQASQGSNQPQHF.

The rearrangement joins TRBV9 to TRBJ2-3, with 11 bases fitting TRBD2. This CDR3 spans 14 amino acids. Trimming took 7 bases from V and 5 from J; bases not matched to a gene: 6. From germline, CDR1 is SGDLS and CDR2 YYNGEE. The CDR3 loop reads CASGTSGLGDTQYF. Here the CDR3 DNA reads TGTGCCAGCGGGACTAGCGGACTGGGAGATACGCAGTATTTT. Full variable domain (rest looked up from reference TRBV9 and TRBJ2-3): DSGVTQTPKHLITATGQRVTLRCSPRSGDLSVYWYQQSLDQGLQFLIQYYNGEERAKGNILERFSAQQFPDLHSELNLSSLELGDSALYFCASGTSGLGDTQYFGPGTRLTVL.

The V call is TRBV2, the J call TRBJ1-5; D is uncertain. V was pared by 6 bases and J by 2 bases, with 14 bases between. The germline V gene has CDR1 SNHLY and CDR2 FYNNEI. The CDR3 extends over 15 amino acids. The DNA of the CDR3 is TGTGCCAGCAGCGGGAGCGGGGATGGCAATCAGCCCCAGCATTTT. Translated: CASSGSGDGNQPQHF. The full variable domain, rest sourced from reference TRBV2 and TRBJ1-5, is EPEVTQTPSHQVTQMGQEVILRCVPISNHLYFYWYRQILGQKVEFLVSFYNNEISEKSEIFDDQFSVERPDGSNFTLKIRSTKLEDSAMYFCASSGSGDGNQPQHFGDGTRLSIL.

The rearrangement joins TRBV10-2 to TRBJ1-1; D perhaps matches TRBD1 (6 bases). The V and J ends lost 3 bases and 6 bases respectively, with 14 bases between them. CDR1 and CDR2 from the germline V gene are WSHSY and SAAADI. This CDR3 region has 14 residues. In DNA form, the CDR3 reads TGCGCCAGCAGTGAAGGCAGGGGAGTCGCTGAAGCTTTCTTT. Translating it yields CASSEGRGVAEAFF.

The chain couples TRBV5-1 to TRBJ2-7; a weak D match, TRBD1 (5 bases). With 0 bases removed from V and 4 bases from J, the gap between germline ends came to 14 bases. This CDR3 contains 15 residues. Germline CDR1 reads SGHRS; CDR2 reads YFSETQ. CDR3 protein: CASSLESGRVYEQYF. DNA for the CDR3: TGCGCCAGCAGCTTGGAATCTGGCAGGGTTTACGAGCAGTACTTC.

This clone showed up just once. The rearrangement joins TRBV28 to TRBJ2-6; no definite D call. Per the germline V gene, CDR1 is MDHEN and CDR2 is SYDVKM. The V end lost 3 bases, the J end lost 0 bases, and 12 bases lay between the germline ends. The CDR3 is 17 residues long. CDR3 in DNA: TGTGCCAGCAGTTTCGCGGCGGTGAGCTCTGGGGCCAACGTCCTGACTTTC. Its protein is CASSFAAVSSGANVLTF. The entire variable domain, with the rest obtained from reference TRBV28 and TRBJ2-6, is as follows: DVKVTQSSRYLVKRTGEKVFLECVQDMDHENMFWYRQDPGLGLRLIYFSYDVKMKEKGDIPEGYSVSREKKERFSLILESASTNQTSMYLCASSFAAVSSGANVLTFGAGSRLTVL.

V is TRBV10-3 and J is TRBJ1-1, with no clear D. The germline gives CDR1 ENHRY, CDR2 SYGVKD. The CDR3 is 13 amino acids. Trimming took off 3 bases at V and 1 base at J, with 6 bases between the two ends. CDR3 region: CAISEVANTEAFF. In DNA, the CDR3 is TGTGCCATCAGTGAAGTGGCGAACACTGAAGCTTTCTTT.

This clone was recorded only once. The chain carries TRBV2 and TRBJ2-7; 11 nucleotides agree with TRBD2. The CDR3 loop spans 17 amino acids. J gave up 5 bases and V 6 bases, and 15 bases lay outside the gene matches. The germline CDR1 and CDR2 sequences are SNHLY and FYNNEI. This chain's CDR3 is CASRERSTSGAADEQYF. The CDR3 bases are TGTGCCAGCAGGGAAAGGTCGACTAGCGGGGCCGCCGACGAGCAGTACTTC.

J is TRBJ2-2 and V is TRBV11-2; D call uncertain. The V end lost 5 bases, the J end lost 3 bases, and 13 bases lay between the germline ends. This CDR3 region has 15 residues. In germline, CDR1 is SGHAT, CDR2 FQNNGV. CDR3 region: CASSPLKEYTGELFF. DNA for the CDR3: TGTGCCAGCAGCCCGCTTAAGGAGTACACCGGGGAGCTGTTTTTT.

The rearrangement joins TRBV5-4 to TRBJ1-1; D is uncertain. Germline CDR1 and CDR2: SGHNT and YYREEE (reference sequence). V was cut by 4 bases and J by 5 bases, with 12 bases left in between. This CDR3 contains 13 residues. CDR3 DNA sequence: TGTGCCAGCAGCCCCCCGGGAGCGACTGAAGCTTTCTTT. Residues: CASSPPGATEAFF.

The chain has TRBV5-6 and TRBJ2-1; weak D call: TRBD2 (5 bases). The V and J ends lost 2 bases and 0 bases respectively, with 9 bases between them. The CDR3 consists of 15 residues. CDR1 SGHDT and CDR2 YYEEEE come from the germline V gene. CDR3 protein: CASSLGLFSYNEQFF. In DNA form, the CDR3 reads TGTGCCAGCAGCTTAGGACTCTTCTCCTACAATGAGCAGTTCTTC.

The chain is built from TRBV2 and TRBJ2-7; 7 bases are shared with TRBD2. Looked up from germline, CDR1 is SNHLY and CDR2 is FYNNEI. With V trimmed by 7 bases and J by 0 bases, 3 bases remained unmatched. The CDR3 consists of 13 residues. The CDR3 spells CASNWDYSYEQYF. As DNA, the CDR3 is TGTGCCAGCAATTGGGACTACTCCTACGAGCAGTACTTC.

A single count supports this clone. The CDR3 loop is CASSLGDRGGNQPQHF. CDR3 nucleotides: TGCGCCAGCAGCTTGGGGGACAGGGGCGGCAATCAGCCCCAGCATTTT. The rearrangement uses TRBV5-1 and TRBJ1-5; 10 bases fit TRBD1. Germline CDR1 SGHRS, CDR2 YFSETQ. CDR3 length equals 16 residues. V lost 0 bases and J lost 2; bases outside the gene matches: 2.

The chain recombines TRBV11-2 with TRBJ1-2; 7 bases match TRBD1. V shed 5 bases, J shed 2 bases, and the junction held 5 bases outside the gene matches. This CDR3 has 14 residues. From germline, CDR1 is SGHAT and CDR2 FQNNGV. The CDR3 DNA follows: TGTGCCAGCAGCCCATGGACAGGCAACTATGGCTACACCTTC. Protein sequence: CASSPWTGNYGYTF. The variable domain in full, with the rest retrieved from reference TRBV11-2 and TRBJ1-2, is EAGVAQSPRYKIIEKRQSVAFWCNPISGHATLYWYQQILGQGPKLLIQFQNNGVVDDSQLPKDRFSAERLKGVDSTLKIQPAKLEDSAVYLCASSPWTGNYGYTFGSGTRLTVV.

This chain uses TRBV5-1 with TRBJ2-1, with a possible D match to TRBD2 (6 bases). CDR1 and CDR2 (germline): SGHRS, YFSETQ. The length of the CDR3 is 15 residues. V gave up 4 bases and J gave up 8 bases, with 19 bases separating them. The CDR3 loop reads CASSPISGRLDEQFF. CDR3 DNA sequence: TGCGCCAGCAGCCCGATTAGCGGTCGCCTCGATGAGCAGTTCTTC.

The chain joins TRBV18 to TRBJ2-1; D is perhaps TRBD2 (5 bases). The germline CDR1 and CDR2 sequences are KGHSH and LQKENI. The V gene lost 2 bases and the J gene lost 8 bases, with 16 bases spanning the gap. The CDR3 has 15 residues. The CDR3 here is CASSPTVRDFDEQFF. CDR3 sequence (DNA): TGTGCCAGCTCACCAACCGTACGGGATTTCGATGAGCAGTTCTTC. The entire variable domain, with the rest obtained from reference TRBV18 and TRBJ2-1, is as follows: NAGVMQNPRHLVRRRGQEARLRCSPMKGHSHVYWYRQLPEEGLKFMVYLQKENIIDESGMPKERFSAEFPKEGPSILRIQQVVRGDSAAYFCASSPTVRDFDEQFFGPGTRLTVL.

This clone showed up just once. V gene TRBV27 combines with J gene TRBJ2-3, with unresolved D. The germline CDR1 and CDR2 sequences are MNHEY and SMNVEV (reference sequence). CDR3 size: 11 residues. Trimming cost V 5 bases and J 2 bases, with 2 bases left between them. Written as DNA, the CDR3 is TGTGCCAGCAGTCTCACAGATACGCAGTATTTT. Translated: CASSLTDTQYF.

This sequence joins TRBV7-8 and TRBJ2-7; 7 bases map to TRBD1. Per germline, CDR1 SGHVS and CDR2 FQNEAQ. V lost 1 base to trimming and J lost 0 bases; unmatched junction nucleotides: 3. This CDR3 has 15 amino acids. The CDR3 region is CASSLEYRGSYEQYF. The CDR3 region has the DNA TGTGCCAGCAGCTTAGAGTACAGGGGCTCCTACGAGCAGTACTTC. The whole variable domain, filled in from reference TRBV7-8 and TRBJ2-7, reads GAGVSQSPRYKVAKRGQDVALRCDPISGHVSLFWYQQALGQGPEFLTYFQNEAQLDKSGLPSDRFFAERPEGSVSTLKIQRTQQEDSAVYLCASSLEYRGSYEQYFGPGTRLTVT.

CDR3 bases: TGTGCCAGCAGCCGGCGACAGGGGGGAGATACGCAGTATTTT. Amino acids: CASSRRQGGDTQYF. The chain recombines TRBV7-9 with TRBJ2-3, with TRBD1 identical over 9 bases. Germline V CDR1 and CDR2: SEHNR, FQNEAQ (reference sequence). V was clipped by 5 bases and J by 5 bases; unmatched bases: 5. The CDR3 sequence is 14 residues long.

The chain recombines TRBV10-3 with TRBJ2-1; TRBD1 aligns across 9 bases. Germline lookup yields CDR1 ENHRY and CDR2 SYGVKD. The CDR3 spans 15 residues. With V trimmed by 2 bases and J by 5 bases, 4 bases remained unmatched. CDR3 in DNA: TGTGCCATCAGTGAGACCGGGACAGGGAACAATGAGCAGTTCTTC. Amino acids: CAISETGTGNNEQFF.

This clone came up once. The chain links TRBV5-1 to TRBJ2-7; tentatively, D is TRBD1 (5 bases). V lost 0 bases and J lost 7, with 8 bases in between. Germline assignment: CDR1 SGHRS and CDR2 YFSETQ. The CDR3 has 12 amino acids. CDR3 coding DNA: TGCGCCAGCAGCTTGGTGGGGCTTGAGCAGTACTTC. Protein: CASSLVGLEQYF.

The CDR3 coding sequence is TGTGCCAGCAGCCCTGGGAGGGGTTTTAGCAATCAGCCCCAGCATTTT. Translated, it gives CASSPGRGFSNQPQHF. The chain has TRBV7-8 and TRBJ1-5, with a tentative D call TRBD1 (5 bases). Germline V gives CDR1 SGHVS, CDR2 FQNEAQ. The V end was cut by 5 bases, the J end by 0 bases, with 14 bases between. CDR3 size: 16 residues.

The chain links TRBV13 to TRBJ2-3, with D perhaps TRBD2 (6 bases). The CDR3 is made up of 17 amino acids. V was pared by 3 bases and J by 2 bases, with 18 bases between. Germline V gene data show CDR1 as PRHDT and CDR2 as FYEKMQ (reference sequence). DNA for the CDR3: TGTGCCAGCAGCTTCGGGAGTGGGGACGGACTCACAGATACGCAGTATTTT. Amino acid sequence: CASSFGSGDGLTDTQYF.

V gene TRBV5-4 combines with J gene TRBJ1-2, with a tentative D call TRBD1 (5 bases). Germline V gene sequence: CDR1 SGHNT, CDR2 YYREEE (reference sequence). Trimming left V 5 bases short and J 0 bases short, with 14 bases between. The CDR3 has 15 residues. CDR3 amino acids: CASSFYRRANYGYTF. The CDR3 DNA sequence: TGTGCCAGCAGTTTTTACAGGCGTGCTAACTATGGCTACACCTTC. The complete variable domain, with remaining parts taken from reference TRBV5-4 and TRBJ1-2, reads ETGVTQSPTHLIKTRGQQVTLRCSSQSGHNTVSWYQQALGQGPQFIFQYYREEENGRGNFPPRFSGLQFPNYSSELNVNALELDDSALYLCASSFYRRANYGYTFGSGTRLTVV.

The sample holds one count of this clone. The gene calls are TRBV30 and TRBJ1-1; tentative D call: TRBD1 (5 bases). The germline V and J ends were trimmed by 4 bases and 4 bases, with 13 bases remaining between them. The CDR3 consists of 13 residues. CDR1 and CDR2 (germline): GTSNPN, SVGIG (reference sequence). The CDR3 sequence is CAWKQYQGTEAFF. The CDR3 DNA reads TGTGCCTGGAAACAATATCAGGGCACTGAAGCTTTCTTT.